These 22 T cell receptor beta chains originate from one sample sequenced in a study of T cell repertoires in cytomegalovirus infection. Antigens of these TCRs are unknown. TCRdb reprocessed the reads via MiXCR and lists one record per CDR3 protein. The table records 650,000 to 900,000 distinct CDR3 sequences, around a third of them present only once. The material was cultured CD8+ T cells from PBMCs, obtained from culture after CMV antigen stimulation. The receptors were gathered from a human donor in good health (CMV status not recorded). Some clones in this sample may be carry-over from other donors' samples.

This clonotype was counted only a few times. This chain links TRBV24-1 with TRBJ2-3, with D hard to call. The germline V gene encodes CDR1 KGHDR and CDR2 SFDVKD. The CDR3 is made up of 15 amino acids. Trimming stripped 2 bases from V and 0 bases from J, with 8 bases between. CDR3 sequence (DNA): TGTGCCACCAGTGATTCGAACCCTAGCACAGATACGCAGTATTTT. Encoded protein: CATSDSNPSTDTQYF.

This clonotype has more than one count but fewer than ten. V is TRBV6-2 or TRBV6-3 and J is TRBJ2-7; maybe TRBD1 (7 bases). The V and J ends lost 2 bases and 7 bases respectively, with 27 bases between them. In germline, CDR1 is MNHEY, CDR2 SVGEGT. CDR3 length equals 18 residues. The CDR3 DNA sequence: TGTGCCAGCAGTTACCCCGGACTTGGTGGAGGGGGCTTATTTGAGCAGTACGTC. Translated, it gives CASSYPGLGGGGLFEQYV.

The chain couples TRBV18 to TRBJ1-2; 7 bases match TRBD1. The CDR3 spans 15 residues. From germline, CDR1 is KGHSH and CDR2 LQKENI. V was pared by 2 bases and J by 5 bases, with 8 bases of the junction left unmatched. The CDR3 protein is CASSPRDSSFYGYTF. The CDR3 DNA reads as TGTGCCAGCTCACCAAGGGACAGTTCCTTTTATGGCTACACCTTC.

The chain's CDR3 is CASRHKEGAGSPLHF. For the CDR3, the DNA is TGTGCCAGCAGACACAAAGAGGGGGCAGGTTCACCCCTCCACTTT. The V gene is TRBV9, the J gene TRBJ1-6, with 7 bases identical to TRBD1. The J segment lost 9 bases and the V segment lost 5 bases, leaving 11 bases of the junction unmatched. The CDR3 is made up of 15 amino acids. Germline V lookup: CDR1 SGDLS, CDR2 YYNGEE. Variable domain in full (rest from reference TRBV9 and TRBJ1-6): DSGVTQTPKHLITATGQRVTLRCSPRSGDLSVYWYQQSLDQGLQFLIQYYNGEERAKGNILERFSAQQFPDLHSELNLSSLELGDSALYFCASRHKEGAGSPLHFGNGTRLTVT.

The chain uses TRBV7-9 and TRBJ2-7; 9 bases fit TRBD1. The CDR3 contains 15 residues. V was clipped by 5 bases and J by 0 bases; unmatched bases: 5. From germline, CDR1 is SEHNR and CDR2 FQNEAQ (reference sequence). CDR3 sequence: CASSRTGQGSYEQYF. CDR3 nucleotide sequence: TGTGCCAGCAGCCGAACGGGACAGGGCTCCTACGAGCAGTACTTC.

The sample holds a few counts of this clonotype. The chain couples TRBV5-4 to TRBJ2-5; TRBD2 matches at 12 bases. The germline V gene has CDR1 SGHNT and CDR2 YYREEE (reference sequence). Trimming removed 4 bases from V and 4 bases from J; junction bases left unmatched: 14. The CDR3 loop spans 18 amino acids. CDR3 loop: CASSKTSGGFRGRETQYF. The DNA of the CDR3 is TGTGCCAGCAGCAAGACTAGCGGGGGCTTTCGGGGTAGAGAGACCCAGTACTTC.

V gene TRBV6-5 combines with J gene TRBJ2-4; no definite D call. Trimming took 2 bases from V and 5 from J, leaving 7 bases between them. The CDR3 has 13 amino acids. Looked up from germline, CDR1 is MNHEY and CDR2 is SVGAGI. CDR3 bases: TGTGCCAGCAGTTACGGCGGACAAAACATTCAGTACTTC. Translating gives CASSYGGQNIQYF.

This chain connects TRBV20-1 to TRBJ2-5, with D perhaps TRBD1 (6 bases). This CDR3 has 15 amino acids. Germline assignment: CDR1 DFQATT and CDR2 SNEGSKA (reference sequence). The germline V and J ends were trimmed by 0 bases and 0 bases, with 11 bases remaining between them. CDR3 amino acids: CSAREGQPHQETQYF. CDR3 DNA sequence: TGCAGTGCTAGAGAAGGACAGCCCCACCAAGAGACCCAGTACTTC.

This chain links TRBV27 with TRBJ2-2, with 9 bases aligning to TRBD2. Germline trimming cut 5 bases from V and 7 bases from J; bases unmatched to any gene: 11. The CDR3 loop spans 16 amino acids. Germline CDR1 and CDR2: MNHEY and SMNVEV (reference sequence). This CDR3 reads CASSGSGGGAIGELFF. The CDR3 nucleotides read TGTGCCAGCAGTGGGTCGGGCGGGGGGGCAATCGGGGAGCTGTTTTTT.

This clonotype turned up a few times. The DNA for the CDR3 is TGTGCCAGCAGTCCTTCCATTCCGAGGACAGGGGGCTGGTACGAGCAGTACGTC. Encoded protein: CASSPSIPRTGGWYEQYV. The chain carries TRBV28 and TRBJ2-7; 11 positions agree with TRBD1. The germline V gene has CDR1 MDHEN and CDR2 SYDVKM. The CDR3 runs to 18 residues. The V gene end was trimmed by 5 bases and the J gene end by 4 bases; junction bases not matched to a gene: 16.

The rearrangement links TRBV28 to TRBJ1-1; D is uncertain. The germline gives CDR1 MDHEN, CDR2 SYDVKM. With 5 bases removed from V and 4 bases from J, the gap between germline ends came to 8 bases. This CDR3 comprises 12 residues. The CDR3, as DNA: TGTGCCAGCAGTGTTATGAGCACTGAAGCTTTCTTT. It specifies CASSVMSTEAFF.

The chain recombines TRBV9 with TRBJ2-2; 7 bases fit TRBD1. J was trimmed by 0 bases and V by 1 base; bases with no gene match: 6. CDR1 and CDR2 from the germline V gene are SGDLS and YYNGEE. The CDR3 covers 17 residues. The CDR3 here is CASSVTGERTNTGELFF. CDR3 in DNA: TGTGCCAGCAGCGTAACAGGGGAACGGACGAACACCGGGGAGCTGTTTTTT.

The V call is TRBV6-1, the J call TRBJ2-5, with D uncertain. Germline CDR1 and CDR2: MNHNS and SASEGT. This CDR3 has 14 amino acids. Deletions cut 2 bases from V and 3 bases from J, with 10 bases between. The CDR3 region is CASSEYGRKETQYF. In DNA, the CDR3 is TGTGCCAGCAGTGAATACGGCAGGAAAGAGACCCAGTACTTC.

This clonotype turned up a few times. One end of the junction does not line up with germline, which may come from a read error. The rearrangement links TRBV7-7 to TRBJ2-1, with no clear D. Germline V gene sequence: CDR1 SSHAT, CDR2 FNYEAQ (reference sequence). The length of the CDR3 is 12 residues. The CDR3 is CASSIRGGEQFF. CDR3 sequence (DNA): TGTGCTAGCAGCATACGAGGTGGGGAGCAGTTCTTC.

This clonotype was observed a few times. This rearrangement joins TRBV27 to TRBJ2-1; D is possibly TRBD2 (5 bases). V was cut by 0 bases and J by 9 bases, with 12 bases left in between. CDR1 and CDR2 (germline): MNHEY, SMNVEV (reference sequence). This CDR3 spans 14 amino acids. The DNA of the CDR3 is TGTGCCAGCAGTTTATCTCCTCCCGGGATTGAGCAGTTCTTC. Translating it yields CASSLSPPGIEQFF.

This clonotype appeared a few times. The genes are TRBV27 and TRBJ1-6; D ambiguous. Germline V CDR1 and CDR2: MNHEY, SMNVEV (reference sequence). The length of the CDR3 is 17 residues. Trimming cost V 1 base and J 0 bases, with 10 bases left between them. Written as DNA, the CDR3 is TGTGCCAGCAGTTTATGGCAGCCGAGCTCCTATAATTCACCCCTCCACTTT. This translates into CASSLWQPSSYNSPLHF.

This clonotype was counted many times. The J gene is TRBJ2-7, the V gene TRBV7-9, with D perhaps TRBD2 (5 bases). CDR3 length: 15 amino acids. Per germline, CDR1 SEHNR and CDR2 FQNEAQ (reference sequence). Trimming pared 5 bases from V and 4 bases from J, leaving 18 bases between. In DNA form, the CDR3 reads TGTGCCAGCAGCCCAGCGGCAGCTGGCTGGTACGAGCAGTACTTC. The encoded protein is CASSPAAAGWYEQYF.

This sequence joins TRBV4-1 and TRBJ2-1, with TRBD1 matching 10 bases. V trimming: 4 bases; J trimming: 4 bases; junction bases outside the gene matches: 13. The germline gives CDR1 MGHRA, CDR2 YSYEKL. This CDR3 has 18 residues. DNA for the CDR3: TGCGCCAGCAGCCGCTATAGGAGGACAGGGGGTGAATACAATGAGCAGTTCTTC. Translation gives CASSRYRRTGGEYNEQFF.

This clonotype was found once. The junction differs from germline at one of its ends, possibly a read error. The rearrangement uses TRBV10-2 and TRBJ2-7; 10 bases match TRBD1. CDR1 and CDR2 from the germline V gene are WSHSY and SAAADI. The CDR3 has 13 amino acids. The CDR3 region is CTSSEGQGNEQYF. In DNA, the CDR3 is TGCACCAGCAGTGAGGGACAGGGGAACGAGCAGTACTTC.

The chain has TRBV12-5 and TRBJ2-7; D perhaps matches TRBD2 (5 bases). The CDR3 length is 15 residues. With 0 bases removed from V and 4 bases from J, the gap between germline ends came to 13 bases. In germline, CDR1 is LGHNT, CDR2 FRNRAP. The CDR3 DNA sequence: TGTGCTAGTGGTTTGGTACGAGCGGACGGGTACGAGCAGTACTTC. Its protein product is CASGLVRADGYEQYF.

This chain connects TRBV7-4 to TRBJ1-5; D gene ambiguous. The CDR3 has 15 amino acids. Deletions cut 3 bases from V and 0 bases from J, with 9 bases between. From germline, CDR1 is SGHVT and CDR2 SQSDAQ. CDR3 amino acids: CASSFGEYSNQPQHF. CDR3 nucleotides: TGTGCCAGCAGCTTTGGGGAATATAGCAATCAGCCCCAGCATTTT.

The chain links TRBV19 to TRBJ1-1; a weak D match, TRBD1 (6 bases). The CDR3 loop spans 16 amino acids. Per germline, CDR1 LNHDA and CDR2 SQIVND (reference sequence). V dropped 6 bases and J dropped 3 bases, with 20 bases sitting between them. The CDR3 coding sequence is TGTGCCAGTAGCGACCTACAGGGTGCCGTTTACACTGAAGCTTTCTTT. Translation gives CASSDLQGAVYTEAFF.